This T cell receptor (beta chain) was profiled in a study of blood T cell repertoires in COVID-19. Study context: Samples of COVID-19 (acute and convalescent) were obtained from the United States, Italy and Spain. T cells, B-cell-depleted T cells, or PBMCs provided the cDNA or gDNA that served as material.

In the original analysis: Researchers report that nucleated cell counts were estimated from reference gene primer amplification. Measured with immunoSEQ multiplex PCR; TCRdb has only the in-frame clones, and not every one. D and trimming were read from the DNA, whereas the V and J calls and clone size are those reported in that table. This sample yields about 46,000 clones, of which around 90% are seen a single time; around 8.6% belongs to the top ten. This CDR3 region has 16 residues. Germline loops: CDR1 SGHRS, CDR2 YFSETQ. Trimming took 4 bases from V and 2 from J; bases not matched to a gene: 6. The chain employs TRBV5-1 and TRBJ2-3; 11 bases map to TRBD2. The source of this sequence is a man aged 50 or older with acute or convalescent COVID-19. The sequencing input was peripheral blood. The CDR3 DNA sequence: TGCGCCAGCAGCCTGGGACTAGCGGAGGACACAGATACGCAGTATTTT. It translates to CASSLGLAEDTDTQYF.